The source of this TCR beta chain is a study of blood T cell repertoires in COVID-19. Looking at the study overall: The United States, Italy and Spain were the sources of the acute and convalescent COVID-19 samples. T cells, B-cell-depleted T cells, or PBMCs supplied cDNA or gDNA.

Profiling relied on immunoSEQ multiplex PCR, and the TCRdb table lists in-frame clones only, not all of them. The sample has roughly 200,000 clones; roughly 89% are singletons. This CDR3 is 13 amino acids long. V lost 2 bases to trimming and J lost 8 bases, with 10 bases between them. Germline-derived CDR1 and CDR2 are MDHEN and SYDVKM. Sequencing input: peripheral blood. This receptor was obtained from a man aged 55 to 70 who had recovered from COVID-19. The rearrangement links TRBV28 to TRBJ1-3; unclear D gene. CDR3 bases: TGTGCCAGCAGTTTAGCCCCCCGAGACACCATATATTTT. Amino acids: CASSLAPRDTIYF.